Shown below are 29 T cell receptor beta chains from a single sample sequenced in a study of patients and donors after allogeneic stem cell transplantation (dated by TCRdb to about 2020). Library preparation was by RT-PCR. Instrument on record: NextSeq 550. TCRdb applied fastp at Q25 and MiXCR to the public reads, then kept only in-frame beta chains. One record per CDR3 amino acid sequence lists the most common genes and DNA. This sample gives approximately 170,000 distinct CDR3 sequences in total; nearly 25% of them show up just once. Of the sample, roughly a quarter is held by the ten largest clones. The sequencing input was blood, either unsorted or a sorted T cell fraction (not recorded which). The receptors come from a human donor who was either an allogeneic HSCT recipient or a stem cell or donor lymphocyte infusion donor (not recorded which). It is not recorded whose cells these are; they may come from a transplant donor.

J is TRBJ2-7 and V is TRBV30; D unclear. The CDR3 contains 12 residues. The V and J ends lost 1 base and 3 bases respectively, with 7 bases between them. Germline CDR1 is GTSNPN and CDR2 is SVGIG (reference sequence). CDR3 DNA: TGTGCCTGGAGTGACTTCAGCTACGAGCAGTACTTC. As protein: CAWSDFSYEQYF.

This clonotype has only a few counts. This chain joins TRBV7-2 and TRBJ1-1; maybe TRBD1 (5 bases). Trimming pared 1 base from V and 3 bases from J, leaving 15 bases between. This CDR3 has 16 residues. Germline V gene data show CDR1 as SGHTA and CDR2 as FQGNSA. The CDR3 sequence is CASSLGGGIKDTEAFF. Here the CDR3 DNA reads TGTGCCAGCAGCTTAGGTGGGGGGATAAAGGACACTGAAGCTTTCTTT.

Here the CDR3 reads CSASRGEWTEAFF. DNA of the CDR3: TGCAGTGCTAGTCGGGGAGAATGGACTGAAGCTTTCTTT. The genes are TRBV20-1 and TRBJ1-1; D is unclear. CDR1 and CDR2 (germline): DFQATT, SNEGSKA (reference sequence). The V gene lost 3 bases and the J gene lost 5 bases, with 13 bases spanning the gap. This CDR3 has 13 residues.

The rearrangement links TRBV15 to TRBJ2-4, with unresolved D. CDR1 is LNHNV, CDR2 YYDKDF, per germline (reference sequence). This CDR3 has 14 amino acids. V lost 5 bases to trimming and J lost 0 bases, with 8 bases between them. DNA of the CDR3: TGTGCCACCAGCGCAAACTTAGCCAAAAACATTCAGTACTTC. Translated, it gives CATSANLAKNIQYF.

The rearrangement links TRBV20-1 to TRBJ1-2, with D unresolved. V dropped 0 bases and J dropped 5 bases, with 16 bases sitting between them. The germline V gene has CDR1 DFQATT and CDR2 SNEGSKA (reference sequence). The CDR3 spans 15 residues. The CDR3 DNA is TGCAGTGCTAGAGATCATGAGGCAGGTGGTTATGGCTACACCTTC. It translates to CSARDHEAGGYGYTF.

The rearrangement joins TRBV5-1 to TRBJ2-7; TRBD1 matches 7 bases. Germline assignment: CDR1 SGHRS and CDR2 YFSETQ. The CDR3 loop spans 14 amino acids. V shed 3 bases and J 6 bases; nucleotides not matched to a gene: 9. DNA of the CDR3: TGCGCCAGCAGCTCCCGGGACAGCCAAAGCGAGCAGTACTTC. Its translation is CASSSRDSQSEQYF.

The V and J genes are TRBV6-5 and TRBJ2-7; tentatively, D is TRBD2 (5 bases). Germline loops: CDR1 MNHEY, CDR2 SVGAGI. The CDR3 runs 11 residues. V was trimmed by 8 bases and J by 4 bases, leaving 9 bases between them. DNA of the CDR3: TGTGCCAGCGGAGGTGAATACGAGCAGTACTTC. It codes for CASGGEYEQYF.

This clonotype appeared a few times. J is TRBJ1-2 and V is TRBV27, with a weak D call TRBD1 (5 bases). CDR1 and CDR2 from the germline V gene are MNHEY and SMNVEV (reference sequence). The CDR3 covers 13 residues. Trimming cost V 8 bases and J 4 bases, with 14 bases left between them. The CDR3 sequence is CASAWGVAYGYTF. CDR3 nucleotide sequence: TGTGCCAGCGCGTGGGGGGTGGCCTATGGCTACACCTTC.

This rearrangement joins TRBV27 to TRBJ2-7, with D possibly matching TRBD2 (5 bases). The CDR3 consists of 15 residues. The germline V gene encodes CDR1 MNHEY and CDR2 SMNVEV (reference sequence). V was pared by 5 bases and J by 2 bases, with 16 bases between. Written as DNA, the CDR3 is TGTGCCAGCAGTCGTGACGGGATTGGGGCCTACGAGCAGTACTTC. It is translated as CASSRDGIGAYEQYF.

This clonotype was counted only a few times. The chain is built from TRBV3-1 and TRBJ1-1, with D uncertain. V shed 3 bases and J shed 9 bases, with 14 bases lying between them. CDR1 is LGHDT and CDR2 is YNNKEL in the germline V gene (reference sequence). The CDR3 length is 13 residues. CDR3 region: CASSQGGEFKAFF. CDR3 nucleotides: TGTGCCAGCAGCCAGGGCGGGGAGTTTAAAGCTTTCTTT.

This chain joins TRBV20-1 and TRBJ2-3; 9 bases agree with TRBD2. The CDR3 consists of 13 residues. Germline V gene sequence: CDR1 DFQATT, CDR2 SNEGSKA (reference sequence). With 7 bases clipped from V and 3 bases from J, the junction kept 5 bases outside the gene matches. DNA for the CDR3: TGCAGTGGTGGTAGCGGGGGAACAGATACGCAGTATTTT. It specifies CSGGSGGTDTQYF.

The chain recombines TRBV5-1 with TRBJ2-5; D ambiguous. The germline V and J ends were trimmed by 0 bases and 5 bases, with 11 bases remaining between them. This CDR3 is built from 14 residues. Germline assignment: CDR1 SGHRS and CDR2 YFSETQ. This chain's CDR3 is CASSLEIERETQYF. CDR3 coding DNA: TGCGCCAGCAGCTTGGAGATAGAAAGGGAGACCCAGTACTTC.

This clonotype came up once. The CDR3 here is CASSSTGTVSYNEQFF. Written as DNA, the CDR3 is TGTGCCAGCAGCTCCACCGGGACAGTCTCCTACAATGAGCAGTTCTTC. The chain uses TRBV7-3 and TRBJ2-1; 7 positions match TRBD1. The CDR3 is 16 amino acids. The germline V gene encodes CDR1 SGHTA and CDR2 FQGTGA. V trimming: 4 bases; J trimming: 0 bases; junction bases outside the gene matches: 6. Together with reference TRBV7-3 and TRBJ2-1, the CDR3 gives the full variable domain: GAGVSQTPSNKVTEKGKYVELRCDPISGHTALYWYRQSLGQGPEFLIYFQGTGAADDSGLPNDRFFAVRPEGSVSTLKIQRTERGDSAVYLCASSSTGTVSYNEQFFGPGTRLTVL.

The V and J genes are TRBV6-2 or TRBV6-3 and TRBJ2-1, with D unresolved. The CDR3 consists of 17 residues. V lost 1 base to trimming and J lost 4 bases, with 17 bases between them. The germline V gene has CDR1 MNHEY and CDR2 SVGEGT. CDR3 amino acids: CASSYLRQAEPYNEQFF. CDR3 in DNA: TGTGCCAGCAGTTACTTACGGCAGGCCGAACCATACAATGAGCAGTTCTTC.

In this sample, this clonotype turned up a few times. The gene calls are TRBV7-2 and TRBJ1-6; D is possibly TRBD1 (5 bases). Germline CDR1 reads SGHTA; CDR2 reads FQGNSA. Trimming removed 4 bases from V and 7 bases from J, with 14 bases in between. This CDR3 is built from 15 residues. The CDR3 nucleotides read TGTGCCAGCAGCTCGCGGGGGGTCCAGAATTCACCCCTCCACTTT. It encodes CASSSRGVQNSPLHF.

The rearrangement links TRBV2 to TRBJ2-7; no clear D. This CDR3 is 14 amino acids long. Germline CDR1 SNHLY, CDR2 FYNNEI. V lost 9 bases and J 1 base, leaving 16 bases between the germline ends. DNA of the CDR3: TGTGCCAGGCGGACCACGACGCCTTCCTACGAGCAGTACTTC. It specifies CARRTTTPSYEQYF. Based on the CDR3 plus reference TRBV2 and TRBJ2-7, the full variable domain is EPEVTQTPSHQVTQMGQEVILRCVPISNHLYFYWYRQILGQKVEFLVSFYNNEISEKSEIFDDQFSVERPDGSNFTLKIRSTKLEDSAMYFCARRTTTPSYEQYFGPGTRLTVT.

This clonotype came up a few times. This rearrangement joins TRBV20-1 to TRBJ1-1; D gene unclear. The CDR3 length is 10 residues. V was cut by 3 bases and J by 3 bases, with 2 bases left in between. In germline, CDR1 is DFQATT, CDR2 SNEGSKA (reference sequence). CDR3 in amino acids: CSARDTEAFF. CDR3 DNA: TGCAGTGCTAGGGACACTGAAGCTTTCTTT.

This clonotype has a count of ten or more. This rearrangement joins TRBV12-3 or TRBV12-4 to TRBJ1-1; 7 nucleotides agree with TRBD1. The CDR3 is 14 residues long. The J segment lost 4 bases and the V segment lost 6 bases, leaving 8 bases of the junction unmatched. The CDR3 spells CASSVGQVSTEAFF. The CDR3 DNA is TGTGCCAGCAGCGTCGGACAGGTCAGCACTGAAGCTTTCTTT.

This clonotype was picked up many times. The chain recombines TRBV29-1 with TRBJ1-2; D possibly corresponds to TRBD1 (5 bases). This CDR3 has 12 amino acids. Trimming took off 7 bases at V and 2 bases at J, with 11 bases between the two ends. Germline V gives CDR1 SQVTM, CDR2 ANQGSEA. For the CDR3, the DNA is TGCAGCGCTACGACAGACAACTATGGCTACACCTTC. This translates into CSATTDNYGYTF.

This chain uses TRBV29-1 with TRBJ2-7; 8 nucleotides agree with TRBD1. Unmatched junction bases numbered 2, after V lost 3 bases and J lost 4 bases. The CDR3 runs to 12 residues. CDR1 is SQVTM, CDR2 ANQGSEA, per germline. CDR3 in DNA: TGCAGCGTTGAGGACAGGGCGTACGAGCAGTACTTC. Protein: CSVEDRAYEQYF.

This clonotype was counted only a few times. The chain combines TRBV12-3 or TRBV12-4 with TRBJ1-2; D remains unclear. This CDR3 contains 13 residues. V dropped 6 bases and J dropped 5 bases, with 13 bases sitting between them. This CDR3 reads CASSLYTAYGYTF. The DNA of the CDR3 is TGTGCCAGCAGCCTATATACAGCTTATGGCTACACCTTC.

The CDR3 protein is CASSLDRYSSNQPQHF. CDR3 nucleotides: TGTGCCAGCAGTTTAGACAGGTATTCTAGCAATCAGCCCCAGCATTTT. This chain links TRBV12-3 or TRBV12-4 with TRBJ1-5; TRBD1 might be the D (5 bases). The CDR3 covers 16 residues. The V end was cut by 1 base, the J end by 0 bases, with 10 bases between.

V usage is TRBV20-1 and J usage is TRBJ2-7, with 7 positions matching TRBD1. CDR1 is DFQATT, CDR2 SNEGSKA, per germline (reference sequence). The CDR3 runs 13 residues. The ends lost 4 bases at V and 4 bases at J; junction bases unmatched: 7. The CDR3 nucleotides are TGCAGTGCTAAGACAGGGATTTTTTACGAGCAGTACTTC. Protein sequence: CSAKTGIFYEQYF.

This clonotype was seen more than once but under ten times. The V and J genes are TRBV12-3 or TRBV12-4 and TRBJ1-5, with a possible D match to TRBD1 (6 bases). This CDR3 has 15 amino acids. V was pared by 4 bases and J by 5 bases, with 15 bases between. CDR3 bases: TGTGCCAGCAGTTCCCCCGCTGAGGGGGATCAGCCCCAGCATTTT. Its translation: CASSSPAEGDQPQHF.

This clonotype was counted only a few times. The chain joins TRBV7-2 to TRBJ2-5, with D unresolved. Trimming took off 1 base at V and 7 bases at J, with 1 base between the two ends. In germline, CDR1 is SGHTA, CDR2 FQGNSA. This CDR3 region has 10 residues. DNA of the CDR3: TGTGCCAGCAGCTTAGGGACCCAGTACTTC. Amino acids: CASSLGTQYF. The full variable domain, with the rest looked up from reference TRBV7-2 and TRBJ2-5, is GAGVSQSPSNKVTEKGKDVELRCDPISGHTALYWYRQSLGQGLEFLIYFQGNSAPDKSGLPSDRFSAERTGGSVSTLTIQRTQQEDSAVYLCASSLGTQYFGPGTRLLVL.

The chain is built from TRBV5-1 and TRBJ2-3, with TRBD2 as a possible D gene (6 bases). V lost 3 bases and J 2 bases, leaving 10 bases between the germline ends. The CDR3 runs 14 residues. From germline, CDR1 is SGHRS and CDR2 YFSETQ. The CDR3 DNA sequence: TGCGCCAGCAGCTGGGGAGGAGACACAGATACGCAGTATTTT. It yields the protein CASSWGGDTDTQYF.

This chain links TRBV12-3 or TRBV12-4 with TRBJ1-5; D unclear. V gave up 3 bases and J gave up 0 bases, with 6 bases separating them. This CDR3 contains 14 residues. The CDR3 nucleotides read TGTGCCAGCAGTTTGGAGATTAGCAATCAGCCCCAGCATTTT. It translates to CASSLEISNQPQHF.

The chain is built from TRBV12-3 or TRBV12-4 and TRBJ2-1; no reliable D call. The CDR3 runs to 13 residues. Trimming cost V 4 bases and J 8 bases, with 12 bases left between them. CDR3 bases: TGTGCCAGCAGTTCCCGCTTAGCCCATGAGCAGTTCTTC. This codes for CASSSRLAHEQFF.

The rearrangement uses TRBV6-5 and TRBJ1-4; D is uncertain. This CDR3 contains 13 residues. The V gene's germline CDR1 is MNHEY and CDR2 SVGAGI. V lost 2 bases, J lost 5 bases, and 6 bases lay in between. This CDR3 reads CASSYQANEKLFF. The CDR3 coding sequence is TGTGCCAGCAGTTACCAAGCGAATGAAAAACTGTTTTTT.